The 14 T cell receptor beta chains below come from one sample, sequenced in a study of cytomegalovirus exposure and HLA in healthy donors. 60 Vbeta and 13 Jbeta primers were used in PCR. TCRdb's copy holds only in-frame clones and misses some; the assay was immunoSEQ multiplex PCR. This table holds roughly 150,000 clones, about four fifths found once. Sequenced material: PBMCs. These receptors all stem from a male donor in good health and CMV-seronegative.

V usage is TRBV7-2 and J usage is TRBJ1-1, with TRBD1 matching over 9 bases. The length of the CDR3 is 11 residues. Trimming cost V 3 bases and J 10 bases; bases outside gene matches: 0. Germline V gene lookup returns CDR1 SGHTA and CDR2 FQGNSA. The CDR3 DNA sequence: TGTGCCAGCAGCTTGGGACAGGGAGCTTTCTTT. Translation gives CASSLGQGAFF.

The DNA of the CDR3 is TGTGCCAGTTCCTGGGGGCTAGCGGGCCAAGAGACCCAGTACTTC. Protein product: CASSWGLAGQETQYF. This chain links TRBV19 with TRBJ2-5; the match to TRBD2 covers 8 bases. CDR3 length: 15 residues. Germline CDR1 reads LNHDA; CDR2 reads SQIVND (reference sequence). V was pared by 8 bases and J by 1 base, with 9 bases of the junction left unmatched. The variable domain in full, with the rest retrieved from reference TRBV19 and TRBJ2-5, is DGGITQSPKYLFRKEGQNVTLSCEQNLNHDAMYWYRQDPGQGLRLIYYSQIVNDFQKGDIAEGYSVSREKKESFPLTVTSAQKNPTAFYLCASSWGLAGQETQYFGPGTRLLVL.

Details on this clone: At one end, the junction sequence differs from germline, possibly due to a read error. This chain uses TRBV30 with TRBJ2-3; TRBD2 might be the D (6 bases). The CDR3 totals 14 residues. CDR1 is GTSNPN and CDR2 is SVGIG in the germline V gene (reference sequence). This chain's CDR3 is CAGRAGPSTDTQYF. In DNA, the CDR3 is TGTGCCGGGAGAGCGGGCCCCAGCACAGATACGCAGTATTTT.

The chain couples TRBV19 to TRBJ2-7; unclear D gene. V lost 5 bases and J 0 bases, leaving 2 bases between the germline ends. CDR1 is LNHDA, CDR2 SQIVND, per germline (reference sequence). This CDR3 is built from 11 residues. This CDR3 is CASSHSYEQYF. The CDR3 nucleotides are TGTGCCAGTAGTCACTCCTACGAGCAGTACTTC.

CDR3 loop: CASSPGLAGSVEQFF. In nucleotides, the CDR3 is TGTGCCAGCTCACCGGGACTAGCGGGATCGGTTGAGCAGTTCTTC. This chain joins TRBV18 and TRBJ2-1, with 13 bases aligning to TRBD2. Losses at the gene ends were 3 bases for V and 9 bases for J; bases not matched to a gene: 5. This CDR3 comprises 15 residues. Germline-derived CDR1 and CDR2 are KGHSH and LQKENI.

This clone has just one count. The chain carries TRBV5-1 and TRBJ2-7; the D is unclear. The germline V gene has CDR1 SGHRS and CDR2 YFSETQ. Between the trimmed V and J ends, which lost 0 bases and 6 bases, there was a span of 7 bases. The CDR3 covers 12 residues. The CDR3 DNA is TGCGCCAGCAGCTTGGGCGAAGCCGAGCAGTACTTC. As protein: CASSLGEAEQYF.

In DNA form, the CDR3 reads TGCGCCAGCAGCCAAGAAGGGGAGGGACATCAGCCCCAGCATTTT. Its translation is CASSQEGEGHQPQHF. The chain employs TRBV4-1 and TRBJ1-5; possible D gene TRBD1, 5 bases. The CDR3 is made up of 15 amino acids. V lost 0 bases and J lost 5, with 11 bases in between. Germline loops: CDR1 MGHRA, CDR2 YSYEKL.

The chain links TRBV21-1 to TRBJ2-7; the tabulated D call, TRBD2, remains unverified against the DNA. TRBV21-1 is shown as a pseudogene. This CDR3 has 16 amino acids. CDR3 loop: CASSTPIAGESNEQYF. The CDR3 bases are TGTGCCAGCAGCACGCCCATAGCGGGAGAGTCCAACGAGCAGTACTTC.

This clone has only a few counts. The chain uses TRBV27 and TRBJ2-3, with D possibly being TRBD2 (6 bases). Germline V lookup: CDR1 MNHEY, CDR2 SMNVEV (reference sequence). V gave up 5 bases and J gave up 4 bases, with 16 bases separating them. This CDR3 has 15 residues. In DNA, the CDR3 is TGTGCCAGCAGTACCTCAGGAGGGAGTGCAGATACGCAGTATTTT. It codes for CASSTSGGSADTQYF.

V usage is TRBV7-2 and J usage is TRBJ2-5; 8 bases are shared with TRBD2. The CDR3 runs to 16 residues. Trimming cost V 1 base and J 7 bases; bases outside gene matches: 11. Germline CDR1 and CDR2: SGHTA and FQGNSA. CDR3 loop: CASSLGLAGASTTQYF. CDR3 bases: TGTGCCAGCAGCTTAGGGCTAGCGGGCGCTTCAACGACCCAGTACTTC.

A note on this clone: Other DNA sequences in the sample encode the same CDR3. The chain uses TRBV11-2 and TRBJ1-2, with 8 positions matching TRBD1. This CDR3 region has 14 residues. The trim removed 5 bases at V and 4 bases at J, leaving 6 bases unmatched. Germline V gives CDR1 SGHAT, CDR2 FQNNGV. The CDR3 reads CASSPRGLSYGYTF. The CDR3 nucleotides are TGTGCCAGCAGCCCCAGGGGGCTCAGCTATGGCTACACCTTC. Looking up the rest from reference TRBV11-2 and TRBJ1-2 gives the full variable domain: EAGVAQSPRYKIIEKRQSVAFWCNPISGHATLYWYQQILGQGPKLLIQFQNNGVVDDSQLPKDRFSAERLKGVDSTLKIQPAKLEDSAVYLCASSPRGLSYGYTFGSGTRLTVV.

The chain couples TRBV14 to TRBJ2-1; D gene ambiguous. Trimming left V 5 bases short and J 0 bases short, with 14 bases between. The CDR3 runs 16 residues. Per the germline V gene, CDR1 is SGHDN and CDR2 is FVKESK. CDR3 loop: CASSYQLPSSYNEQFF. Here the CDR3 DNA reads TGTGCCAGCAGCTACCAACTTCCAAGCTCCTACAATGAGCAGTTCTTC.

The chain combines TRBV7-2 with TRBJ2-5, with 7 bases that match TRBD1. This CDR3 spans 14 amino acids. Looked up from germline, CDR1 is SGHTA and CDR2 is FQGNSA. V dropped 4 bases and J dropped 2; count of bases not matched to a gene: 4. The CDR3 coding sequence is TGTGCCAGCAGCTACGAGACAGGGCAAGAGACCCAGTACTTC. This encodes CASSYETGQETQYF. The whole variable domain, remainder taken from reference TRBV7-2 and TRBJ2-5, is GAGVSQSPSNKVTEKGKDVELRCDPISGHTALYWYRQSLGQGLEFLIYFQGNSAPDKSGLPSDRFSAERTGGSVSTLTIQRTQQEDSAVYLCASSYETGQETQYFGPGTRLLVL.

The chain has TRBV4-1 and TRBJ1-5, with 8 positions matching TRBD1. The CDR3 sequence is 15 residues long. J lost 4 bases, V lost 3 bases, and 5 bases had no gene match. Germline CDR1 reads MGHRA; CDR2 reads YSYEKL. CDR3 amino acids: CASSHRTGLNQPQHF. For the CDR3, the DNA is TGCGCCAGCAGCCATAGGACAGGGCTTAATCAGCCCCAGCATTTT.